The 11 T cell receptor beta chains below all came from one sample that was sequenced in a study of T cell responses to AZD1222 COVID-19 vaccine. Sequencing used immunoSEQ multiplex PCR; TCRdb keeps in-frame clones, though not all of them. The sample lists 85,000 to 120,000 clones, 80% to 95% occurring once. Here the sequenced sample was peripheral blood, taken 28 days after the second AZD1222 dose. The receptors originated from an adult who received the AZD1222 COVID-19 vaccine.

The chain employs TRBV18 and TRBJ2-4; 9 bases fit TRBD1. Germline CDR1 and CDR2: KGHSH and LQKENI. This CDR3 is built from 14 residues. With V trimmed by 3 bases and J by 6 bases, 3 bases remained unmatched. The CDR3, as DNA: TGTGCCAGCTCACCGGGACAGGGACCAAACATTCAGTACTTC. It translates to CASSPGQGPNIQYF.

This chain joins TRBV7-3 and TRBJ1-5; no clear D. V was cut by 5 bases and J by 4 bases, with 9 bases left in between. CDR1 is SGHTA and CDR2 is FQGTGA in the germline V gene. The CDR3 contains 13 residues. As DNA, the CDR3 is TGTGCCAGCAGCCTCGACGGGAATCAGCCCCAGCATTTT. The encoded protein is CASSLDGNQPQHF.

The J gene is TRBJ1-1, the V gene TRBV5-6; perhaps TRBD1 as D (6 bases). CDR1 is SGHDT, CDR2 YYEEEE, per germline. This CDR3 has 14 residues. The V end was cut by 6 bases, the J end by 7 bases, with 19 bases between. The CDR3 loop is CASNSTAGDNEAFF. The CDR3 nucleotides read TGTGCCAGCAACTCAACCGCAGGGGATAATGAAGCTTTCTTT.

J is TRBJ1-1 and V is TRBV12-3 or TRBV12-4; 9 nucleotides line up with TRBD1. V gave up 8 bases and J gave up 4 bases; unmatched junction bases: 2. The CDR3 contains 12 residues. The CDR3 bases are TGTGCCAGCGGGACAGGGTTCACTGAAGCTTTCTTT. It translates to CASGTGFTEAFF.

The gene calls are TRBV7-3 and TRBJ2-2; 7 bases are a match to TRBD2. The V gene's germline CDR1 is SGHTA and CDR2 FQGTGA. The CDR3 has 15 residues. V was pared by 3 bases and J by 8 bases, with 9 bases of the junction left unmatched. The CDR3, as DNA: TGTGCCAGCAGCTTTTCGCGGGGGAGCACAGGGGAGCTGTTTTTT. Its protein is CASSFSRGSTGELFF.

The chain joins TRBV6-5 to TRBJ1-1; TRBD1 matches at 7 bases. The CDR3 runs to 14 residues. V lost 4 bases to trimming and J lost 5 bases; unmatched junction nucleotides: 7. In germline, CDR1 is MNHEY, CDR2 SVGAGI. The CDR3 loop reads CASSLQGWWTEAFF. The CDR3 nucleotides are TGTGCCAGCAGTTTACAGGGGTGGTGGACTGAAGCTTTCTTT.

The chain recombines TRBV7-9 with TRBJ2-2, with D hard to call. CDR3 length: 12 residues. From germline, CDR1 is SEHNR and CDR2 FQNEAQ (reference sequence). Trimming removed 8 bases from V and 6 bases from J, with 10 bases in between. The DNA of the CDR3 is TGTGCCAGCGCCTTTGAGTCCGGGGAGCTGTTTTTT. Translation: CASAFESGELFF.

The genes are TRBV11-1 and TRBJ2-5, with TRBD2 matching 12 bases. J lost 3 bases, V lost 5 bases, and 7 bases had no gene match. The CDR3 totals 16 residues. Germline V CDR1 and CDR2: SGHAT, FQDESV (reference sequence). The CDR3: CASSLWASGGEETQYF. In DNA form, the CDR3 reads TGTGCCAGCAGCCTATGGGCTAGCGGGGGGGAAGAGACCCAGTACTTC.

The chain recombines TRBV7-3 with TRBJ1-2, with a tentative D call TRBD1 (6 bases). V shed 0 bases and J shed 3 bases, with 8 bases lying between them. This CDR3 is built from 14 residues. The germline V gene encodes CDR1 SGHTA and CDR2 FQGTGA. CDR3 sequence reads: CASSLTPGDYGYTF. The CDR3 DNA follows: TGTGCCAGCAGCTTAACCCCAGGGGACTATGGCTACACCTTC.

This clone was detected only once. DNA for the CDR3: TGTGCCAGCTCACCCCCCAGGGGGGTTACTGGAAACACCATATATTTT. Its protein is CASSPPRGVTGNTIYF. This rearrangement joins TRBV18 to TRBJ1-3; the match to TRBD1 covers 7 bases. Per the germline V gene, CDR1 is KGHSH and CDR2 is LQKENI. Trimming at V came to 3 bases and at J to 2 bases, leaving 7 bases not matched to a gene. This CDR3 comprises 16 residues.

The chain carries TRBV6-2 or TRBV6-3 and TRBJ1-1; no reliable D call. Germline V gene lookup returns CDR1 MNHEY and CDR2 SVGEGT. The V end was cut by 3 bases, the J end by 2 bases, with 7 bases between. There are 13 residues in the CDR3. The CDR3 region has the DNA TGTGCCAGCAGTTATACAGATAACACTGAAGCTTTCTTT. Protein: CASSYTDNTEAFF.